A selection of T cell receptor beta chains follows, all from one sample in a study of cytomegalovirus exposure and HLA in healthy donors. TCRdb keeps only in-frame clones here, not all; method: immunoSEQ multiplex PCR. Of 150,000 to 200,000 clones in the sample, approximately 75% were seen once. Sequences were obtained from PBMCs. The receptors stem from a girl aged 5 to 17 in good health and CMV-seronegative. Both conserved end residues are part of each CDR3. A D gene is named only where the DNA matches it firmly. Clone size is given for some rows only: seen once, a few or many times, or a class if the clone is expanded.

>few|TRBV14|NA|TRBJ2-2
TGTGCCAGCAGCCTCCGTCGGGGGACAGCGAACACCGGGGAGCTGTTTTTT
CASSLRRGTANTGELFF
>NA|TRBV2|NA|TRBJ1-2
TGTGCCAGCAGTGAGAGGGAGCGAGGGGGCTATGGCTACACCTTC
CASSERERGGYGYTF
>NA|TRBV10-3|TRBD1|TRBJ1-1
TGTGCCATCAGGACAGGGGAATTGGATGAAGCTTTCTTT
CAIRTGELDEAFF
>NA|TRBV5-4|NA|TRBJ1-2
TGTGCCAGCAGCAAGTCCGAACCAGTATCCGATCGGCGGAATCGCTACACCTTC
CASSKSEPVSDRRNRYTF
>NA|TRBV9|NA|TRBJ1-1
TGTGCCAGCAGCGCGCCCCCGGGACAACTGAACACTGAAGCTTTCTTT
CASSAPPGQLNTEAFF
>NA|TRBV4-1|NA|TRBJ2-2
TGCGCCAGCAGCCAAAGCCCAGGGGACACCGGGGAGCTGTTTTTT
CASSQSPGDTGELFF
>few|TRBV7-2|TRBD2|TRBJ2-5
TGTGCCAGCAGCTTGACGGCTAGCGGGGGCAAAGAGACCCAGTACTTC
CASSLTASGGKETQYF
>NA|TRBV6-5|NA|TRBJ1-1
TGTGCCAGCAGCACCGACAGGAAGAACACTGAAGCTTTCTTT
CASSTDRKNTEAFF
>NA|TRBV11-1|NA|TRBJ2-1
TGTGCCAGCAGCTTAGACAACGGGGTCTTCAATGAGCAGTTCTTC
CASSLDNGVFNEQFF
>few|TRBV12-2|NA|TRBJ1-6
TGTGCAAGTCGCTTAGCGAGGGAAGGGTCCTATAATTCACCCCTCCACTTT
CASRLAREGSYNSPLHF
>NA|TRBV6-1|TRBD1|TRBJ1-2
TGTGCCGGATCGACAGGGTGGGTCTATGGCTACACCTTC
CAGSTGWVYGYTF
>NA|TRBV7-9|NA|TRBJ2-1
TGTGCCAGCAGCTTTTACCCTAGAGGCGCAGAGAATGAGCAGTTCTTC
CASSFYPRGAENEQFF
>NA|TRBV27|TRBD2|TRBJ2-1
TGTGCCAGCAGTTTCTCTAGCGGATTATACAATGAGCAGTTCTTC
CASSFSSGLYNEQFF
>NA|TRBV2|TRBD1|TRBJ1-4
TGTGCCAGCAGTCAGGGGGCTAGTCGAGAAAAACTGTTTTTT
CASSQGASREKLFF
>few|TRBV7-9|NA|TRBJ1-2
TGTGCCAGCAGCCACGGGATTCTCTATGGCTACACCTTC
CASSHGILYGYTF
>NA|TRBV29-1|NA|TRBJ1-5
TGCAGCGTTGTCACAGGGCCCGGGCAGCCCCAGCATTTT
CSVVTGPGQPQHF
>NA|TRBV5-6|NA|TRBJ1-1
TGTGCCAGCAGCTCTACTCAGAACACTGAAGCTTTCTTT
CASSSTQNTEAFF
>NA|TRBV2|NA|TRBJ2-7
TGTGCCAGCAGCCGAGTCCACGAGCAGTACTTC
CASSRVHEQYF
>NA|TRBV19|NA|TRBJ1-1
TGTGCCAGTAGTAGGGCAGGGTATGGGAACACTGAAGCTTTCTTT
CASSRAGYGNTEAFF